This T cell receptor beta chain originates from a study of T cell responses to AZD1222 COVID-19 vaccine. Overall study results and limits: Dominant at 160-218 and 743-854, vaccine-associated CD4 TCRs also spanned spike. The sample set comprised mostly white British donors with more females, and clonal diversity was possibly underestimated. Targets within unmutated variant regions were reportedly found for nearly half of spike-specific TCRs.

With regard to this clone: Its antigen is unknown.

Measured with immunoSEQ multiplex PCR; TCRdb has only the in-frame clones, and not every one. The sample contains about 200,000 clones, around 94% of which appear only once. Germline V lookup: CDR1 LGHNA, CDR2 YSLEER. Between the trimmed V and J ends, which lost 4 bases and 2 bases, there was a span of 14 bases. The length of the CDR3 is 15 residues. Sample: peripheral blood, taken 28 days after the second dose of the MenACWY control vaccine. The rearrangement uses TRBV4-3 and TRBJ1-2; D possibly corresponds to TRBD1 (5 bases). The receptor comes from an adult who received the MenACWY meningococcal vaccine as a control. CDR3 nucleotide sequence: TGCGCCAGCAGCCCTAGATTGGGGGAGAACTATGGCTACACCTTC. This translates into CASSPRLGENYGYTF.